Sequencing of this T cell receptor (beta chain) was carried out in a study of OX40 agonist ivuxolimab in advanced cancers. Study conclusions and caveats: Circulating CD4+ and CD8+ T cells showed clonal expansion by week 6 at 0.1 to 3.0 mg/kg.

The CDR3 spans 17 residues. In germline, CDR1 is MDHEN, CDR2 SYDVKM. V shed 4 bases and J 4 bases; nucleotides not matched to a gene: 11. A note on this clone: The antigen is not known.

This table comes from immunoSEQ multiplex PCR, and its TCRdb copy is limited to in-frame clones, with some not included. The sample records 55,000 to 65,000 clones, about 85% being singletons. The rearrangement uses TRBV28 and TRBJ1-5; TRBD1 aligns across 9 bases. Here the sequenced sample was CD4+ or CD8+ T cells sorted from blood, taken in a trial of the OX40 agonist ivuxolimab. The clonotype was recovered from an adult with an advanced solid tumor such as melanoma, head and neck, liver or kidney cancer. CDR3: CASSSLLSGQGNQPQHF. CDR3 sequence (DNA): TGTGCCAGCAGTTCGCTTTTATCGGGACAGGGTAATCAGCCCCAGCATTTT. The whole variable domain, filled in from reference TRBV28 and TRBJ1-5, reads DVKVTQSSRYLVKRTGEKVFLECVQDMDHENMFWYRQDPGLGLRLIYFSYDVKMKEKGDIPEGYSVSREKKERFSLILESASTNQTSMYLCASSSLLSGQGNQPQHFGDGTRLSIL.